Listed here are 14 T cell receptor beta chains from one sample, sequenced in a study of blood T cell repertoires in COVID-19. Method: immunoSEQ multiplex PCR; TCRdb's copy keeps in-frame clones and lacks some. The table shows 310,000 or so clones, with roughly 90% occurring only once. The specimen sequenced was peripheral blood. The receptors derive from a woman in her 50s with active or convalescent COVID-19.

The gene calls are TRBV4-1 and TRBJ2-1; no firm D call. V was pared by 1 base and J by 4 bases, with 11 bases between. CDR3 length: 15 amino acids. Germline V gene lookup returns CDR1 MGHRA and CDR2 YSYEKL. This CDR3 is CASSQVTADYNEQFF. CDR3 DNA: TGCGCCAGCAGCCAAGTAACAGCTGATTACAATGAGCAGTTCTTC.

This clone was observed once. The chain has TRBV11-2 and TRBJ2-7; TRBD2 aligns across 7 bases. CDR1 is SGHAT, CDR2 FQNNGV, per germline. Trimming at V came to 5 bases and at J to 0 bases, leaving 7 bases not matched to a gene. The CDR3 spans 15 residues. CDR3 sequence (DNA): TGTGCCAGCAGCCTTGGACTAGTCAGCTCCTACGAGCAGTACTTC. Amino acids: CASSLGLVSSYEQYF.

The chain links TRBV30 to TRBJ2-7; possibly TRBD1 for D (6 bases). This CDR3 has 14 amino acids. Germline CDR1 and CDR2: GTSNPN and SVGIG (reference sequence). Trimming took off 3 bases at V and 4 bases at J, with 16 bases between the two ends. CDR3 coding DNA: TGTGCCTGGAGGGTCAGGGGCCACGGGTACGAGCAGTACTTC. This gives the protein CAWRVRGHGYEQYF.

The rearrangement joins TRBV18 to TRBJ2-2, with 7 bases identical to TRBD1. Unmatched junction bases numbered 4, after V lost 0 bases and J lost 3 bases. The germline V gene has CDR1 KGHSH and CDR2 LQKENI. The CDR3 contains 16 residues. CDR3: CASSPPSQGDTGELFF. The CDR3 coding sequence is TGTGCCAGCTCACCACCGTCCCAGGGGGACACCGGGGAGCTGTTTTTT.

The V gene is TRBV11-2, the J gene TRBJ2-2; TRBD2 matches 10 bases. Germline trimming cut 1 base from V and 4 bases from J; bases unmatched to any gene: 9. Germline CDR1 is SGHAT and CDR2 is FQNNGV. The CDR3 length is 18 residues. CDR3 sequence: CASSLVPPGLATTGELFF. The CDR3 DNA sequence: TGTGCCAGCAGCTTAGTACCTCCGGGACTAGCGACCACCGGGGAGCTGTTTTTT.

The V and J genes are TRBV11-2 and TRBJ1-1, with 8 bases fitting TRBD1. In germline, CDR1 is SGHAT, CDR2 FQNNGV. Trimming cost V 5 bases and J 10 bases; bases outside gene matches: 12. The CDR3 runs 14 residues. CDR3 bases: TGTGCCAGCAGCACTATTATAAGGACAGGGCGAGCTTTCTTT. This translates into CASSTIIRTGRAFF.

This clone was picked up a small number of times. CDR3 region: CASNKQGANTEAFF. CDR3 in DNA: TGTGCCAGTAACAAACAGGGGGCAAACACTGAAGCTTTCTTT. The chain is built from TRBV19 and TRBJ1-1; 9 bases agree with TRBD1. CDR1 is LNHDA, CDR2 SQIVND, per germline (reference sequence). V trimming: 7 bases; J trimming: 2 bases; junction bases outside the gene matches: 5. This CDR3 spans 14 amino acids.

CDR3 nucleotide sequence: TGTGCCAGCAGCCAAGGGGAGGGAACCACCGGGGAGCTGTTTTTT. Encoded protein: CASSQGEGTTGELFF. The chain links TRBV9 to TRBJ2-2; the match to TRBD2 covers 7 bases. The CDR3 length is 15 residues. The germline V gene encodes CDR1 SGDLS and CDR2 YYNGEE. The V gene end was trimmed by 4 bases and the J gene end by 4 bases; junction bases not matched to a gene: 7.

This clone was picked up a small number of times. The rearrangement uses TRBV12-3 or TRBV12-4 and TRBJ1-6; 10 bases are a match to TRBD1. J gave up 15 bases and V 6 bases, and 8 bases lay outside the gene matches. This CDR3 has 13 amino acids. This chain's CDR3 is CASRRQGAKGLHF. The DNA of the CDR3 is TGTGCCAGCAGGCGACAGGGGGCGAAGGGCCTCCACTTT.

The CDR3 protein is CASMPGGSYEQYF. The CDR3 nucleotides are TGTGCCAGCATGCCAGGGGGGAGCTACGAGCAGTACTTC. This chain uses TRBV28 with TRBJ2-7; D is possibly TRBD1 (7 bases). The CDR3 is 13 residues long. Germline assignment: CDR1 MDHEN and CDR2 SYDVKM. V lost 7 bases, J lost 3 bases, and 13 bases lay in between.

The V call is TRBV7-2, the J call TRBJ1-5; 11 bases match TRBD1. V shed 2 bases, J shed 6 bases, and the junction held 3 bases outside the gene matches. The CDR3 has 15 residues. Per the germline V gene, CDR1 is SGHTA and CDR2 is FQGNSA. The CDR3 DNA is TGTGCCAGCAGCTTATCGGGACAGGGGGTTCAGCCCCAGCATTTT. Its translation is CASSLSGQGVQPQHF.

The chain couples TRBV25-1 to TRBJ2-7, with 8 bases fitting TRBD1. After removal of 7 bases from V and 6 bases from J, the junction contained 8 bases not matched to a gene. Per the germline V gene, CDR1 is MGHDK and CDR2 is SYGVNS. CDR3 length: 13 amino acids. The CDR3 protein is CASTQAGGSEQYF. DNA of the CDR3: TGTGCCAGCACCCAGGCAGGGGGCTCCGAGCAGTACTTC.

CDR3 nucleotide sequence: TGTGCCAGTAGTATGGGGCAGGGAGGGACCGGGGAGCTGTTTTTT. Residues: CASSMGQGGTGELFF. V is TRBV19 and J is TRBJ2-2; 7 bases agree with TRBD2. CDR1 is LNHDA and CDR2 is SQIVND in the germline V gene (reference sequence). With V trimmed by 3 bases and J by 5 bases, 6 bases remained unmatched. CDR3 size: 15 residues.

CDR3 DNA sequence: TGTGCCAGCAGTCCCCTGGGGACTAGCGGGGTGGGGGGGCAAGAGACCCAGTACTTC. This sequence encodes CASSPLGTSGVGGQETQYF. The chain links TRBV2 to TRBJ2-5; TRBD2 agrees at 13 bases. Germline V gene lookup returns CDR1 SNHLY and CDR2 FYNNEI. Trimming removed 5 bases from V and 2 bases from J; junction bases left unmatched: 14. CDR3 size: 19 residues.